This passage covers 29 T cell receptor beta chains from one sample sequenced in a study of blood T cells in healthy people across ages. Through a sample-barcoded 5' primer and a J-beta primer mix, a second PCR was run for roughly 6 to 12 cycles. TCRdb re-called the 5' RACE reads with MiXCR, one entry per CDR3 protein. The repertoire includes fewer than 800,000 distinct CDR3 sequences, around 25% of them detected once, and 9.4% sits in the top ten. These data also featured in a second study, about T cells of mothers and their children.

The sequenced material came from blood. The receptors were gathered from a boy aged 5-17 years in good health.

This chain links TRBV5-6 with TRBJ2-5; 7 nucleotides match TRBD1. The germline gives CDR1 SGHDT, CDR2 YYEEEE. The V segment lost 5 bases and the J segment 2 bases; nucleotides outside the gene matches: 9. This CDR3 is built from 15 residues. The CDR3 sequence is CASSDDGTVQETQYF. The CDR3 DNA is TGTGCCAGCAGTGACGACGGGACAGTACAAGAGACCCAGTACTTC.

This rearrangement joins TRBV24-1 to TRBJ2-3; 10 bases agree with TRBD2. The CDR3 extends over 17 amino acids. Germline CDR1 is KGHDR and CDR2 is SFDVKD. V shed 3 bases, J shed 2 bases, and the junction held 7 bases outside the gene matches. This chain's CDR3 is CATSDSLAGANTDTQYF. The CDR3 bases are TGTGCCACCAGTGATAGCCTAGCGGGGGCGAACACAGATACGCAGTATTTT.

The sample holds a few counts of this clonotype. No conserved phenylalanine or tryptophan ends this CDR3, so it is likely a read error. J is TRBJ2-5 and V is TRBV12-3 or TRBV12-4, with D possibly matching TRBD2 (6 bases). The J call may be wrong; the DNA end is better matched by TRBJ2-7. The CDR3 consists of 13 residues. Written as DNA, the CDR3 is TGTGCCAGCAGTCCTCAGGTCGGGGGCGAGCAGTACCTC. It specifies CASSPQVGGEQYL.

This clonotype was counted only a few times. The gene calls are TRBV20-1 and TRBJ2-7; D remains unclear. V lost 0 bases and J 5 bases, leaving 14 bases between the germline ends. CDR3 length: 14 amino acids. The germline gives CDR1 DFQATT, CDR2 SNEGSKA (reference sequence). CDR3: CSARDPNGFDEQYF. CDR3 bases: TGCAGTGCTAGAGACCCCAACGGGTTCGACGAGCAGTACTTC.

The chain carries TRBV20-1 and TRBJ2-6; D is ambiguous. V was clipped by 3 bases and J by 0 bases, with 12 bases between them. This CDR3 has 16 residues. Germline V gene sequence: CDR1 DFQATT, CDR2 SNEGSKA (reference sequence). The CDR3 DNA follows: TGCAGTGCTAGCCCCAGCCCGAGCTCTGGGGCCAACGTCCTGACTTTC. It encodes CSASPSPSSGANVLTF.

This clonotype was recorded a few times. CDR3 in amino acids: CASRRSGTGEQYF. CDR3 bases: TGTGCCAGCAGGAGGAGCGGGACTGGTGAGCAGTACTTC. V gene TRBV28 combines with J gene TRBJ2-7; 7 bases map to TRBD2. Germline trimming cut 6 bases from V and 7 bases from J; bases unmatched to any gene: 9. CDR3 length equals 13 residues. Germline CDR1 and CDR2: MDHEN and SYDVKM.

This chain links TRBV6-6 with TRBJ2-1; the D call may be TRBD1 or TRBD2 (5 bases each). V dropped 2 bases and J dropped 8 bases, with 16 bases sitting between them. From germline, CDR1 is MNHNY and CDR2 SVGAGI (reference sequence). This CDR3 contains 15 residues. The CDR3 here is CASSYGGTRVHEQFF. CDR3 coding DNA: TGTGCCAGCAGTTACGGGGGAACTAGGGTCCATGAGCAGTTCTTC.

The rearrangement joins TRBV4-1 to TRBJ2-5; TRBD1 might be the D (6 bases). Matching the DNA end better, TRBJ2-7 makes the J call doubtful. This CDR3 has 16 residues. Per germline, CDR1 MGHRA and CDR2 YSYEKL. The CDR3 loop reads CASSQSQGSSSYEQYF. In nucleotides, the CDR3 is TGCGCCAGCAGCCAATCCCAGGGGTCATCATCCTACGAGCAGTACTTC.

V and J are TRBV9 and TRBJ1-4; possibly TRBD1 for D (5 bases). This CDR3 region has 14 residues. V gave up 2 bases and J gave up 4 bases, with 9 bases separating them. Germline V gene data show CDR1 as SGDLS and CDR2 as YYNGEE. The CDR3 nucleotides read TGTGCCAGCAGCGTCTCCAGGGATAATGAAAAACTGTTTTTT. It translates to CASSVSRDNEKLFF.

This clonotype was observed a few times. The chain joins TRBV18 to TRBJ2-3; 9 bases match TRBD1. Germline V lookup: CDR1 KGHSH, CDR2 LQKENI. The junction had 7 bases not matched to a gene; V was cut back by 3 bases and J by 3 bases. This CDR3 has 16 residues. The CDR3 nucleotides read TGTGCCAGCTCACCCTCGGGACAGGGAATAACAGATACGCAGTATTTT. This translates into CASSPSGQGITDTQYF.

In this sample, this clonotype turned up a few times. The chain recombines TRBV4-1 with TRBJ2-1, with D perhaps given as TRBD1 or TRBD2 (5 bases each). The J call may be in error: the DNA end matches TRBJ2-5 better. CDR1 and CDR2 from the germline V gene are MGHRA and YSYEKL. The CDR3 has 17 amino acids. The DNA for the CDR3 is TGCGCCAGCAGCCAAGGTCCCCAGGGACCGAGAAAAGAGACCCAGTACTTC. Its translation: CASSQGPQGPRKETQYF.

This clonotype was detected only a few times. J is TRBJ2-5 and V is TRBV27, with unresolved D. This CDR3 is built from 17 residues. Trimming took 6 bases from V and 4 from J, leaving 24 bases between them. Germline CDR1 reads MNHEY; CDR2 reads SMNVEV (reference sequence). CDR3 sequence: CASSHGRWVICPETQYF. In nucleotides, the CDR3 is TGTGCCAGCAGCCACGGCAGATGGGTCATCTGCCCAGAGACCCAGTACTTC.

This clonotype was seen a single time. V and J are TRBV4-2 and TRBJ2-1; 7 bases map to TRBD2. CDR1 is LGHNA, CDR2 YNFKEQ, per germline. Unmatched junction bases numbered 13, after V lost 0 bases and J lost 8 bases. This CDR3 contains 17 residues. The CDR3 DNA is TGTGCCAGCAGCCAAGAAGGGTTTTGGACTAGTGACGATGAGCAGTTCTTC. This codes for CASSQEGFWTSDDEQFF.

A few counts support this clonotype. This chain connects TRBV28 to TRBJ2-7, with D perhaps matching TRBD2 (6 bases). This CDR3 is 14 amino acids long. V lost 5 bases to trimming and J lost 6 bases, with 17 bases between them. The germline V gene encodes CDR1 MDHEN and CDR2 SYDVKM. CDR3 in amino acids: CASSPSVVGGEQYF. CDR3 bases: TGTGCCAGCAGTCCCTCGGTGGTGGGGGGCGAGCAGTACTTC.

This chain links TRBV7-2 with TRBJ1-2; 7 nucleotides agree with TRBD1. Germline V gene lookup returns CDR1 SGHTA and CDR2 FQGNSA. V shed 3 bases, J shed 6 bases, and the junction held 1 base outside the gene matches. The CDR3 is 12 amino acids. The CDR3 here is CASSFGTDGYTF. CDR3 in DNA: TGTGCCAGCAGCTTCGGGACAGATGGCTACACCTTC.

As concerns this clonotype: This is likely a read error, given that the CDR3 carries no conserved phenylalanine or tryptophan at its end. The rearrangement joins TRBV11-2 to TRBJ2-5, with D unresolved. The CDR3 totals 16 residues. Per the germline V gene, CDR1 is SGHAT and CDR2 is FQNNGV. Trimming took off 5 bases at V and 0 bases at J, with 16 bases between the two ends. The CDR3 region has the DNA TGTGCCAGCAGCCTAGGGCCCCTCATGAACCAAGAGACCCAGTACTCC. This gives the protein CASSLGPLMNQETQYS.

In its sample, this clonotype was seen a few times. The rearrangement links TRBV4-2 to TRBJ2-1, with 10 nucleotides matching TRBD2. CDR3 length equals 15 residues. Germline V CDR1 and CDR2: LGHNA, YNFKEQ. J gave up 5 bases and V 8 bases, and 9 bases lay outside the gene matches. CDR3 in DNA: TGTGCCAGCCTCACCGGGCTAGCGGGGGACAATGAGCAGTTCTTC. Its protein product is CASLTGLAGDNEQFF.

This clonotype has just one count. This chain's CDR3 is CSVTLLEKSSYNEQFF. CDR3 sequence (DNA): TGCAGCGTTACCCTGTTGGAGAAGAGCTCCTACAATGAGCAGTTCTTC. The rearrangement uses TRBV29-1 and TRBJ2-1; D is uncertain. The CDR3 loop spans 16 amino acids. The ends were cut back, 5 bases at V and 0 bases at J, with 17 bases in the middle. The germline CDR1 and CDR2 sequences are SQVTM and ANQGSEA.

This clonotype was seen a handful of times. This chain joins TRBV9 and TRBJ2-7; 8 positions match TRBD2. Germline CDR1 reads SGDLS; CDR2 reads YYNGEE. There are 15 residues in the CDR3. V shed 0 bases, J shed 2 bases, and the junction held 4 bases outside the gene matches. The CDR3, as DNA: TGTGCCAGCAGCGTAGCTAGCGGGCTGACCTACGAGCAGTACTTC. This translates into CASSVASGLTYEQYF.

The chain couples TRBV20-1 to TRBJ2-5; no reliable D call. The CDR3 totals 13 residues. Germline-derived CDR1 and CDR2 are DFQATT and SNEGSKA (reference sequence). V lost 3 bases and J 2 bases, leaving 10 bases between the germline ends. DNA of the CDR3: TGCAGTGCTAGTGCGCTTCTTCAAGAGACCCAGTACTTC. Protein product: CSASALLQETQYF.

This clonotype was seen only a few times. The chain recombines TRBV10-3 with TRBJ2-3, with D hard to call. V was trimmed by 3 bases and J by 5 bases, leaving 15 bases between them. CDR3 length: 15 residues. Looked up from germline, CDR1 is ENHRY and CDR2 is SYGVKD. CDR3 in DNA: TGTGCCATCAGTGATCCAGCCCGACACCTAGATACGCAGTATTTT. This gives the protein CAISDPARHLDTQYF.

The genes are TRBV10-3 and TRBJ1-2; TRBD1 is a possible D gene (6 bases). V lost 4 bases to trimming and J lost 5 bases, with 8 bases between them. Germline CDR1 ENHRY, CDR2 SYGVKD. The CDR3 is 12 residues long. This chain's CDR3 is CAISAGAYGYTF. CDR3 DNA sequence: TGTGCCATCAGTGCGGGGGCGTATGGCTACACCTTC.

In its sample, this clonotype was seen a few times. CDR3: CSVGAGTGFYEQYF. CDR3 sequence (DNA): TGCAGCGTTGGAGCCGGGACAGGGTTCTACGAGCAGTACTTC. J is TRBJ2-5 and V is TRBV29-1; 9 bases align to TRBD1. With the DNA end fitting TRBJ2-7 better, the J assignment may be wrong. This CDR3 is built from 14 residues. Germline CDR1 reads SQVTM; CDR2 reads ANQGSEA.

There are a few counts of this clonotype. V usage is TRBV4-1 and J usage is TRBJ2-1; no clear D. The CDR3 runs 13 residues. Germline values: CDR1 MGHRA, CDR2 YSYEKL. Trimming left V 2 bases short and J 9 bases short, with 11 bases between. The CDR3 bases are TGCGCCAGCAGCCAACCCCCAAGTCTTGAGCAGTTCTTC. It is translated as CASSQPPSLEQFF.

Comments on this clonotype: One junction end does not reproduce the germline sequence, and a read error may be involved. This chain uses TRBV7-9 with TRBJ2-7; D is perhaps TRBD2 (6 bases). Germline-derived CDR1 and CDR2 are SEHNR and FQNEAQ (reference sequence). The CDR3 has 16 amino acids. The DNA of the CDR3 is TGTGCCGGCAGCTTATTGAGTGGTGGGACTGAAGGACAGCAGTACTTC. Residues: CAGSLLSGGTEGQQYF.

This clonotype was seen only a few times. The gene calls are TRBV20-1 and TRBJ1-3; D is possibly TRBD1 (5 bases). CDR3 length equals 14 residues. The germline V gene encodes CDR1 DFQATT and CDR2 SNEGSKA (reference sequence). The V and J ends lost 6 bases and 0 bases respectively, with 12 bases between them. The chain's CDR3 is CSARVGPSGNTIYF. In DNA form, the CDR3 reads TGCAGTGCCAGGGTGGGCCCCTCTGGAAACACCATATATTTT.

CDR3 sequence reads: CSAEPGYNRETQYF. In DNA form, the CDR3 reads TGCAGTGCCGAACCGGGATACAATCGAGAGACCCAGTACTTC. The chain employs TRBV20-1 and TRBJ2-5; a possible D gene is TRBD2 (5 bases). This CDR3 is built from 14 residues. V lost 6 bases to trimming and J lost 4 bases, with 18 bases between them. Germline V gives CDR1 DFQATT, CDR2 SNEGSKA (reference sequence).

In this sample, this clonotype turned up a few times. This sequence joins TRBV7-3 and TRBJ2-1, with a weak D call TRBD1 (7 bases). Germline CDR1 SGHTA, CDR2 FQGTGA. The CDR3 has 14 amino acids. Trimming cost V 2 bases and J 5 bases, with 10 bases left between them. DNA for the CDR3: TGTGCCAGCAGCTTAGTCAGGGGGGACAATGAGCAGTTCTTC. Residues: CASSLVRGDNEQFF.

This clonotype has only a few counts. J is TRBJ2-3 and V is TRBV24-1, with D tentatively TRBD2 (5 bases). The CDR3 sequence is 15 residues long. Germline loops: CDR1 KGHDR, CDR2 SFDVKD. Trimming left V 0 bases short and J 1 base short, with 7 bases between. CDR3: CATSDLSGGTDTQYF. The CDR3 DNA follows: TGTGCCACCAGTGATTTGTCCGGGGGCACAGATACGCAGTATTTT.